The next 4 T cell receptor beta chains were all read from a single sample in a study of control samples from healthy donors and cancer patients. Sequencing used immunoSEQ multiplex PCR; TCRdb keeps in-frame clones, though not all of them. The table lists under 200,000 clones, about 94% of them singletons, with approximately 8% in the top ten. The sample consisted of blood. The receptors stem from a woman aged 40 to 50 in good health.

The J gene is TRBJ1-1, the V gene TRBV9; perhaps TRBD1 as D (5 bases). Germline loops: CDR1 SGDLS, CDR2 YYNGEE. With 0 bases removed from V and 4 bases from J, the gap between germline ends came to 13 bases. CDR3 size: 15 residues. The CDR3 reads CASSVAAGRGTEAFF. The CDR3 DNA is TGTGCCAGCAGCGTAGCTGCGGGACGGGGCACTGAAGCTTTCTTT.

This chain uses TRBV9 with TRBJ1-2; 9 bases fit TRBD1. The J segment lost 4 bases and the V segment lost 0 bases, leaving 4 bases of the junction unmatched. Germline V gives CDR1 SGDLS, CDR2 YYNGEE. The CDR3 is 15 amino acids. CDR3 DNA: TGTGCCAGCAGCGTAGGGACAGGGGACAGCTATGGCTACACCTTC. Its protein product is CASSVGTGDSYGYTF.

This chain uses TRBV7-6 with TRBJ2-7, with D perhaps TRBD1 (6 bases). The V gene lost 1 base and the J gene lost 0 bases, with 13 bases spanning the gap. Germline V gene data show CDR1 as SGHVS and CDR2 as FNYEAQ. CDR3 length equals 16 residues. The CDR3 bases are TGTGCCAGCAGCTTAGTTCGGATAGGGGGCTCCTACGAGCAGTACTTC. It encodes CASSLVRIGGSYEQYF.

The chain joins TRBV6-2 or TRBV6-3 to TRBJ2-7; D is ambiguous. The V end lost 1 base, the J end lost 0 bases, and 13 bases lay between the germline ends. This CDR3 has 16 residues. Germline-derived CDR1 and CDR2 are MNHEY and SVGEGT. CDR3 loop: CASSYFGSLTSYEQYF. The DNA for the CDR3 is TGTGCCAGCAGTTACTTTGGTAGCCTTACCTCCTACGAGCAGTACTTC.